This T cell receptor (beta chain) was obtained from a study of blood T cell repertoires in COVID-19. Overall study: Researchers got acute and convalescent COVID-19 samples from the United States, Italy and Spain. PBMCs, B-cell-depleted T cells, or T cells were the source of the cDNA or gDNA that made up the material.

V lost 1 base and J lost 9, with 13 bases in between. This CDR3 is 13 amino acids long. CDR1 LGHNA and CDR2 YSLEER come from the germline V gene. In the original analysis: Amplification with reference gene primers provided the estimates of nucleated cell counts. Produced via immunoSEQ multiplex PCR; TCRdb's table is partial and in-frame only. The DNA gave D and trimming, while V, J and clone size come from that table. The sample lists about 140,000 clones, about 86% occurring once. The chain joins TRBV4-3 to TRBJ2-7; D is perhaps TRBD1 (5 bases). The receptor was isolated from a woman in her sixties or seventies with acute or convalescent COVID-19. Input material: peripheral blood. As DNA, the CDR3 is TGCGCCAGCAGCCAAGCCTGGGGCCGGAGGCAGTACTTC. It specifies CASSQAWGRRQYF.